These 26 T cell receptor beta chains originate from one sample sequenced in a study of blood T cells in healthy people across ages. Primed by a sample-barcoded 5' primer and a J-beta primer mix, a second PCR proceeded for 7 to 11 cycles. TCRdb called the 5' RACE reads again in MiXCR, with one record for every CDR3 protein. The table has some 860,000 distinct CDR3 sequences, roughly 56% seen once. Sequenced material: blood. The receptors were sampled from a man aged 35-49 years in good health.

The sample holds one count of this clonotype. The chain carries TRBV28 and TRBJ2-1; the D gene is possibly TRBD2 (5 bases). Trimming left V 7 bases short and J 8 bases short, with 12 bases between. The CDR3 consists of 12 residues. Germline V gene sequence: CDR1 MDHEN, CDR2 SYDVKM. The CDR3 DNA follows: TGTGCCAGCACAACAGAGGGTTATGAGCAGTTCTTC. Protein: CASTTEGYEQFF.

In this sample, this clonotype turned up many times. The chain carries TRBV14 and TRBJ2-3, with D unresolved. Trimming removed 1 base at V and 4 bases at J, with 9 bases between. This CDR3 comprises 14 residues. Germline V gene sequence: CDR1 SGHDN, CDR2 FVKESK. CDR3 DNA sequence: TGTGCCAGCAGCCAAGGTGTCGTATCAGATACGCAGTATTTT. Amino acids: CASSQGVVSDTQYF.

The chain joins TRBV5-5 to TRBJ2-1; either TRBD1 or TRBD2 may fit D (5 bases each). Germline V gene sequence: CDR1 SGHKS, CDR2 YYEKEE (reference sequence). V was trimmed by 6 bases and J by 6 bases, leaving 19 bases between them. This CDR3 is 15 amino acids long. The CDR3 DNA reads TGTGCCAGCAACTTAGAACCGGGACGAGGCAATGAGCAGTTCTTC. Its protein product is CASNLEPGRGNEQFF.

This chain links TRBV12-5 with TRBJ2-5; D is possibly TRBD1 or TRBD2 (5 bases each). Trimming removed 5 bases at V and 5 bases at J, with 21 bases between. The CDR3 extends over 16 amino acids. Germline V gives CDR1 LGHNT, CDR2 FRNRAP. The DNA for the CDR3 is TGTGCTAGTGGTCCTGGGGACGTTATCCCTGGGGAGACCCAGTACTTC. Protein sequence: CASGPGDVIPGETQYF.

This clonotype was counted only a few times. The chain is built from TRBV7-9 and TRBJ1-6; no clear D. The CDR3 sequence is 17 residues long. Trimming cost V 5 bases and J 3 bases, with 17 bases left between them. CDR1 and CDR2 from the germline V gene are SEHNR and FQNEAQ (reference sequence). DNA for the CDR3: TGTGCCAGCAGCCCGGAAAGGCTTGATATCTATAATTCACCCCTCCACTTT. It specifies CASSPERLDIYNSPLHF.

This chain joins TRBV29-1 and TRBJ2-1, with 12 bases fitting TRBD2. There are 15 residues in the CDR3. Trimming took 4 bases from V and 6 from J; bases not matched to a gene: 7. CDR1 and CDR2 (germline): SQVTM, ANQGSEA. The CDR3 loop reads CSVVTSGRLRNEQFF. Written as DNA, the CDR3 is TGCAGCGTTGTGACTAGCGGGAGACTACGCAATGAGCAGTTCTTC.

This clonotype was detected once. The genes are TRBV20-1 and TRBJ2-7; 7 positions match TRBD1. Germline V CDR1 and CDR2: DFQATT, SNEGSKA (reference sequence). J gave up 6 bases and V 0 bases, and 8 bases lay outside the gene matches. This CDR3 contains 14 residues. This CDR3 reads CSARDRQGVGEQYF. CDR3 nucleotide sequence: TGCAGTGCTAGAGATAGGCAGGGGGTAGGCGAGCAGTACTTC.

This clonotype has more than one count but fewer than ten. The chain links TRBV12-3 or TRBV12-4 to TRBJ1-2; 7 positions agree with TRBD1. V shed 5 bases and J 7 bases; nucleotides not matched to a gene: 7. The CDR3 runs to 13 residues. This CDR3 reads CASSPPGGVGYTF. For the CDR3, the DNA is TGTGCCAGCAGTCCTCCAGGGGGGGTTGGCTACACCTTC.

This clonotype was seen a few times. V and J are TRBV29-1 and TRBJ2-7, with D possibly TRBD2 on 5 matching bases. CDR1 and CDR2 from the germline V gene are SQVTM and ANQGSEA. This CDR3 region has 15 residues. Trimming cost V 0 bases and J 2 bases, with 14 bases left between them. Here the CDR3 DNA reads TGCAGCGTTGAAGATCGGAGGAACAGCACCTACGAGCAGTACTTC. Translation: CSVEDRRNSTYEQYF.

In its sample, this clonotype was seen a few times. The rearrangement joins TRBV6-2 or TRBV6-3 to TRBJ2-7; a weak D match, TRBD2 (5 bases). V gave up 6 bases and J gave up 2 bases, with 17 bases separating them. Germline V gene sequence: CDR1 MNHEY, CDR2 SVGEGT. The length of the CDR3 is 15 residues. The CDR3: CASSPSRVLTYEQYF. The CDR3 DNA reads as TGTGCCAGCAGCCCCTCGAGGGTTTTAACCTACGAGCAGTACTTC.

The gene calls are TRBV27 and TRBJ2-3; 12 bases are shared with TRBD2. V dropped 4 bases and J dropped 2; count of bases not matched to a gene: 10. Germline V CDR1 and CDR2: MNHEY, SMNVEV (reference sequence). This CDR3 region has 18 residues. CDR3 residues: CASSSILAGGPYTDTQYF. CDR3 bases: TGTGCCAGCAGTTCGATTCTAGCGGGGGGGCCGTACACAGATACGCAGTATTTT.

The chain has TRBV7-2 and TRBJ2-3, with 8 bases that match TRBD2. The CDR3 is made up of 16 amino acids. Germline V CDR1 and CDR2: SGHTA, FQGNSA. Losses at the gene ends were 5 bases for V and 4 bases for J; bases not matched to a gene: 11. The CDR3 is CASSLYGRGVADTQYF. CDR3 sequence (DNA): TGTGCCAGCAGCCTATATGGGCGGGGGGTGGCAGATACGCAGTATTTT.

This clonotype was picked up a small number of times. This chain uses TRBV20-1 with TRBJ1-6; D gene uncertain. CDR3 length: 14 amino acids. V dropped 1 base and J dropped 10 bases, with 14 bases sitting between them. Germline V gene lookup returns CDR1 DFQATT and CDR2 SNEGSKA (reference sequence). CDR3 bases: TGCAGTGCTAGAGCGGCCGGGCGGGGATCACCCCTCCACTTT. Translation gives CSARAAGRGSPLHF.

The chain's CDR3 is CASSLLAGRGSYNEQFF. The CDR3 bases are TGCGCCAGCAGTCTATTGGCGGGCAGGGGTTCCTACAATGAGCAGTTCTTC. This chain joins TRBV4-3 and TRBJ2-1; a weak D match, TRBD1 (6 bases). CDR3 length: 17 residues. V gave up 6 bases and J gave up 1 base, with 19 bases separating them. Germline lookup yields CDR1 LGHNA and CDR2 YSLEER.

The chain has TRBV6-6 and TRBJ1-6; D uncertain. V was cut by 7 bases and J by 6 bases, with 10 bases left in between. CDR3 length: 13 residues. Germline-derived CDR1 and CDR2 are MNHNY and SVGAGI (reference sequence). The CDR3 region has the DNA TGTGCCAGCACGCCCCTGGGTAATTCACCCCTCCACTTT. Translation: CASTPLGNSPLHF.

The V call is TRBV9, the J call TRBJ2-2; 8 bases fit TRBD1. J lost 7 bases, V lost 7 bases, and 12 bases had no gene match. The CDR3 contains 15 residues. Per germline, CDR1 SGDLS and CDR2 YYNGEE. Here the CDR3 reads CASCRGQGWGGELFF. The CDR3 DNA follows: TGTGCCAGCTGCCGAGGACAGGGATGGGGCGGGGAGCTGTTTTTT.

The rearrangement uses TRBV20-1 and TRBJ2-3; 9 nucleotides line up with TRBD2. The CDR3 has 16 amino acids. V was clipped by 5 bases and J by 6 bases; unmatched bases: 15. Germline CDR1 is DFQATT and CDR2 is SNEGSKA (reference sequence). CDR3 sequence (DNA): TGCAGTGCTCTGGAGGGGCGGGAGGGCCTTCTGGATACGCAGTATTTT. This encodes CSALEGREGLLDTQYF.

The rearrangement links TRBV7-6 to TRBJ2-7; TRBD2 is a possible D gene (5 bases). Germline assignment: CDR1 SGHVS and CDR2 FNYEAQ. V gave up 1 base and J gave up 0 bases, with 7 bases separating them. This CDR3 has 14 residues. The CDR3 region has the DNA TGTGCCAGCAGCTTAGAGGAGGACTCCTACGAGCAGTACTTC. Protein sequence: CASSLEEDSYEQYF.

The chain links TRBV6-5 to TRBJ2-5, with 7 bases aligning to TRBD1. With V trimmed by 6 bases and J by 4 bases, 11 bases remained unmatched. CDR1 and CDR2 (germline): MNHEY, SVGAGI. This CDR3 comprises 15 residues. For the CDR3, the DNA is TGTGCCAGCAGCCAACAGACAGGGTTGAGAGAGACCCAGTACTTC. It codes for CASSQQTGLRETQYF.

The J gene is TRBJ2-4, the V gene TRBV7-9, with unresolved D. CDR3 size: 14 residues. The germline V gene has CDR1 SEHNR and CDR2 FQNEAQ (reference sequence). Deletions cut 6 bases from V and 6 bases from J, with 15 bases between. The chain's CDR3 is CASRPKERGNIQYF. The CDR3 DNA sequence: TGTGCCAGCAGGCCCAAAGAGCGCGGAAACATTCAGTACTTC.

In this sample, this clonotype turned up a few times. This chain joins TRBV28 and TRBJ1-5; D uncertain. With 2 bases removed from V and 7 bases from J, the gap between germline ends came to 12 bases. The CDR3 totals 14 residues. The V gene's germline CDR1 is MDHEN and CDR2 SYDVKM. CDR3 residues: CASSLLGFAQPQHF. The DNA for the CDR3 is TGTGCCAGCAGTTTACTAGGGTTTGCACAGCCCCAGCATTTT.

This clonotype came up a few times. This chain connects TRBV25-1 to TRBJ2-3; D ambiguous. Trimming stripped 3 bases from V and 2 bases from J, with 9 bases between. CDR3 size: 14 residues. CDR1 is MGHDK, CDR2 SYGVNS, per germline. The DNA for the CDR3 is TGTGCCAGCAGTGACCTTGGCAACACAGATACGCAGTATTTT. Its translation is CASSDLGNTDTQYF.

The chain couples TRBV28 to TRBJ2-6; D unclear. The CDR3 has 16 residues. CDR1 and CDR2 (germline): MDHEN, SYDVKM. The V end was cut by 3 bases, the J end by 1 base, with 10 bases between. The CDR3 loop reads CASSLNLVSGANVLTF. The CDR3 region has the DNA TGTGCCAGCAGTTTGAATCTTGTTTCTGGGGCCAACGTCCTGACTTTC.

The gene calls are TRBV3-1 and TRBJ1-1, with D possibly matching TRBD1 (5 bases). V dropped 8 bases and J dropped 1 base, with 23 bases sitting between them. In germline, CDR1 is LGHDT, CDR2 YNNKEL (reference sequence). This CDR3 is built from 17 residues. CDR3: CASGPLWAGSSNTEAFF. CDR3 DNA: TGTGCCAGCGGCCCCCTCTGGGCAGGGTCATCGAACACTGAAGCTTTCTTT.

The V gene is TRBV6-5, the J gene TRBJ1-5; the D is unclear. CDR1 is MNHEY, CDR2 SVGAGI, per germline. The length of the CDR3 is 15 residues. Trimming cost V 2 bases and J 2 bases, with 10 bases left between them. The CDR3 protein is CASSYRASGNQPQHF. The DNA of the CDR3 is TGTGCCAGCAGTTACAGGGCAAGCGGCAATCAGCCCCAGCATTTT.

V is TRBV3-1 and J is TRBJ2-7, with TRBD2 identical over 7 bases. In germline, CDR1 is LGHDT, CDR2 YNNKEL (reference sequence). This CDR3 region has 15 residues. V was pared by 0 bases and J by 0 bases, with 2 bases of the junction left unmatched. Here the CDR3 reads CASSQESGISYEQYF. Written as DNA, the CDR3 is TGTGCCAGCAGCCAAGAAAGCGGGATCTCCTACGAGCAGTACTTC.